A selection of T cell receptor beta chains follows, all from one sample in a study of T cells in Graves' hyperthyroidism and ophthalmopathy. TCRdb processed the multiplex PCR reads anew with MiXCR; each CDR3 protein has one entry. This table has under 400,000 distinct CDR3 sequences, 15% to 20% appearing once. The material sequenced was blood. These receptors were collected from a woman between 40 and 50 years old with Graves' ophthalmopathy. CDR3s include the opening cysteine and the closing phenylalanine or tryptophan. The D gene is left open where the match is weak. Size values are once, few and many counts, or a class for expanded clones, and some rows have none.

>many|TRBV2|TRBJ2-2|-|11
CASSIGRELFF
TGTGCCAGCAGTATTGGGAGGGAGCTGTTTTTT
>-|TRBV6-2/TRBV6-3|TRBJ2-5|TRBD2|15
CASSLAGGPSETRYF
TGTGCCAGCAGCCTAGCGGGAGGCCCCTCAGAGACCCGGTACTTC
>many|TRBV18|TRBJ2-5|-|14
CASSPVGSQETQYF
TGTGCCAGCTCACCAGTTGGTTCCCAAGAGACCCAGTACTTC
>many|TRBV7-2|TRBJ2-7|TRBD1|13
CASSRTDRDEQYF
TGTGCCAGCAGCCGGACTGACAGGGACGAGCAGTACTTC
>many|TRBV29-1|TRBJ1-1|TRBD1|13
CSALTGVRTEAFF
TGCAGCGCCTTGACAGGGGTTAGAACTGAAGCTTTCTTT
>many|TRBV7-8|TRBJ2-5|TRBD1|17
CASSLFRQGVAQETQYF
TGTGCCAGCAGCTTATTTAGGCAGGGGGTGGCCCAAGAGACCCAGTACTTC
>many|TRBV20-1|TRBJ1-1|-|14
CSASRFGEAFEAFF
TGCAGTGCTAGTCGTTTTGGAGAAGCCTTTGAAGCTTTCTTT
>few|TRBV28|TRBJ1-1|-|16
CASSGPGVRANTEAFF
TGTGCCAGCAGCGGCCCAGGGGTCCGAGCGAACACTGAAGCTTTCTTT
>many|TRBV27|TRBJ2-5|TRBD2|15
CASRGLREREETQYF
TGTGCCAGCAGAGGGCTGCGGGAGAGGGAAGAGACCCAGTACTTC
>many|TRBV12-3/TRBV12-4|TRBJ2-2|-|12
CASSFGSGELFF
TGTGCCAGCAGTTTTGGGTCCGGGGAGCTGTTTTTT
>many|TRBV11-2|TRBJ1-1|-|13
CASSLDSGLEAFF
TGTGCCAGCAGCTTAGACTCAGGGCTTGAAGCTTTCTTT
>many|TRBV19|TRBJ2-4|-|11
CASRLGNIQYF
TGTGCCAGTAGGCTGGGAAACATTCAGTACTTC
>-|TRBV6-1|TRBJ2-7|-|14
CASRIVGRNYEQSF
TGTGCCAGCAGGATTGTAGGGAGAAACTACGAGCAGTCCTTC
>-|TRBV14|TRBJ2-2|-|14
CASSQVGLAGELFF
TGTGCCAGCAGCCAAGTTGGGCTCGCCGGGGAGCTGTTTTTT
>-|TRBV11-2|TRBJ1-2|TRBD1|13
CASSRQGGYGYTF
TGTGCCAGCAGCCGACAGGGGGGCTACGGCTACACCTTC
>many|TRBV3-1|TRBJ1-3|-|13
CASSHVAGNTIYF
TGTGCCAGCAGCCATGTCGCAGGAAACACCATATATTTT
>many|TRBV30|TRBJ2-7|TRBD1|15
CAWSLDRGQGYEQYF
TGTGCCTGGAGTTTGGACAGGGGGCAGGGGTACGAGCAGTACTTC
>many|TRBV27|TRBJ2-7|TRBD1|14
CASSHFGQGDEQYF
TGTGCCAGCAGTCATTTCGGACAGGGGGACGAGCAGTACTTC
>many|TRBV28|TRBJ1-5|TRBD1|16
CASSPPGQGGNQPQHF
TGTGCCAGCAGTCCCCCAGGACAGGGCGGAAATCAGCCCCAGCATTTT
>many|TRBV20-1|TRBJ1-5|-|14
CSAAREAGNQPQHF
TGCAGTGCAGCCCGGGAGGCGGGCAATCAGCCCCAGCATTTT
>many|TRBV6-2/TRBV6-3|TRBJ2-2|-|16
CASSPPGRIFTGELFF
TGTGCCAGCAGTCCTCCGGGCCGGATTTTCACCGGGGAGCTGTTTTTT
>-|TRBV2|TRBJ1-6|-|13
CASSVNRDSPLHF
TGTGCCAGCAGTGTTAACAGGGACTCACCCCTCCACTTT
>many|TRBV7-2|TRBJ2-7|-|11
CASSRDYEQYF
TGTGCCAGCAGCCGGGACTACGAGCAGTACTTC
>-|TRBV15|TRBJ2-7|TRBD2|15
CATSISAGGAYEQYF
TGTGCCACCAGCATTTCAGCGGGAGGAGCCTACGAGCAGTACTTC
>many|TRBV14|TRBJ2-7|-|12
CASSPLGREQYF
TGTGCCAGCAGCCCACTGGGGCGGGAGCAGTACTTC
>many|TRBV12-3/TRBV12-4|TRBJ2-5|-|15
CASSRTTGAGETQYF
TGTGCCAGCAGTCGAACAACAGGGGCGGGGGAGACCCAGTACTTC
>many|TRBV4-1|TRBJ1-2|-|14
CASSLDGVNYGYTF
TGCGCCAGCAGCCTGGACGGAGTAAACTATGGCTACACCTTC
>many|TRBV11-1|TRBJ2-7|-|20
CASSLARFGGGTLLAYEQYF
TGTGCCAGCAGCTTAGCGCGTTTCGGTGGGGGTACCCTTCTTGCCTACGAGCAGTACTTC
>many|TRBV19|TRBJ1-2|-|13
CASKRLRDYGYTF
TGTGCCAGTAAGAGGCTCCGGGACTATGGCTACACCTTC
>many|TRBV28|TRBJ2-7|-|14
CASSPRSRWYEQYF
TGTGCCAGCAGTCCCCGGAGTCGTTGGTACGAGCAGTACTTC
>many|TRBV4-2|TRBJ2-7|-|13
CASSQDWGTEQYF
TGTGCCAGCAGCCAAGATTGGGGAACCGAGCAGTACTTC
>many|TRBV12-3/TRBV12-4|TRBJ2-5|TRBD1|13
CASSLEQGATQYF
TGTGCCAGCAGTTTAGAACAGGGGGCGACCCAGTACTTC
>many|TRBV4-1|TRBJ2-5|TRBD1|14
CASSQTGGGGTQYF
TGCGCCAGCAGCCAGACAGGGGGAGGTGGGACCCAGTACTTC
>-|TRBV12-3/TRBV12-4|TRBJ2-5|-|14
CASSGQGPLETQYF
TGTGCCAGCAGTGGGCAGGGGCCCCTAGAGACCCAGTACTTC
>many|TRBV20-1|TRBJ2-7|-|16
CSARDPGATTIYEQYF
TGCAGTGCTAGAGATCCAGGGGCCACTACTATCTACGAGCAGTACTTC
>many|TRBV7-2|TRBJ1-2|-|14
CASSLDSTNYGYTF
TGTGCCAGCAGCTTAGATTCCACCAACTATGGCTACACCTTC
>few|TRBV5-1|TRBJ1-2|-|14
CASSAPGENYGYTF
TGCGCCAGCAGCGCCCCCGGGGAAAACTATGGCTACACCTTC
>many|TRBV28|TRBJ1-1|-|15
CASSFVFGQNTEAFF
TGTGCCAGCAGTTTCGTGTTTGGGCAGAACACTGAAGCTTTCTTT
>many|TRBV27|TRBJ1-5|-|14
CASSFKGGGQPQHF
TGTGCCAGCAGTTTTAAGGGGGGAGGGCAGCCCCAGCATTTT
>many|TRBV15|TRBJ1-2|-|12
CATSRRNEGYTF
TGTGCCACCTCACGACGGAATGAAGGCTACACCTTC
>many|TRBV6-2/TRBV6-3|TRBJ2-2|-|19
CASRGPRAQRSMVTGELFF
TGTGCCAGCAGAGGTCCTCGGGCTCAAAGGAGTATGGTCACCGGGGAGCTGTTTTTT
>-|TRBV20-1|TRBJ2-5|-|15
CSASKADGPGWTQYF
TGCAGTGCTAGCAAAGCCGACGGTCCGGGGTGGACCCAGTACTTC
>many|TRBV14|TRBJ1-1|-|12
CASSQAWTEAFF
TGTGCCAGCAGCCAAGCTTGGACTGAAGCTTTCTTT
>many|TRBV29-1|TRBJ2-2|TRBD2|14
CSVASGSLHGELFF
TGCAGCGTTGCTAGCGGGAGCTTGCACGGGGAGCTGTTTTTT
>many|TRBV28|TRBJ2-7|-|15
CASSLIGLASTEQYF
TGTGCCAGCAGTTTAATCGGTCTAGCCTCTACCGAGCAGTACTTC
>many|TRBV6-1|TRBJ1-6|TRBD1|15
CASSRHGTANSPLHF
TGTGCCAGCAGTCGCCACGGGACAGCTAATTCACCCCTCCACTTT
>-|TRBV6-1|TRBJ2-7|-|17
CASTLGTTRTGYYEQYF
TGTGCCAGCACCTTGGGGACAACGAGAACGGGCTACTACGAGCAGTACTTC
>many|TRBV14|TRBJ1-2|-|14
CASSHGYGDYGYTF
TGTGCCAGCAGCCACGGATACGGTGACTATGGCTACACCTTC